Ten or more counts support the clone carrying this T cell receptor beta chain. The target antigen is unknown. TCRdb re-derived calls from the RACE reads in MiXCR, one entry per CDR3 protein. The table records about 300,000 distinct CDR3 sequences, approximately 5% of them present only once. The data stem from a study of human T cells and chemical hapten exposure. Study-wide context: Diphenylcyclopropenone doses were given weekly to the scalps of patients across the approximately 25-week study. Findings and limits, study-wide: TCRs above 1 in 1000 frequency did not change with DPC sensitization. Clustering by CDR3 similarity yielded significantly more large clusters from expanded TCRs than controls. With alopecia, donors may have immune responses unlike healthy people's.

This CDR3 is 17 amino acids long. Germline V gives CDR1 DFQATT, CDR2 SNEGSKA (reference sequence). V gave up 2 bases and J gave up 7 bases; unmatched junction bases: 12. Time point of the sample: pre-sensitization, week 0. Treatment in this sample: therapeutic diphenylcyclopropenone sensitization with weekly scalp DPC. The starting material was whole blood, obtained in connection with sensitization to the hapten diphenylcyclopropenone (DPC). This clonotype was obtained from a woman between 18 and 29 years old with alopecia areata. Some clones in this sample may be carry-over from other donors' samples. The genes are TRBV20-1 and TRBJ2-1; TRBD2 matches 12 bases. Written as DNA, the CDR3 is TGCAGTGCTAGACTGGGGCTAGCGGGGGGGCTTAGGAATGAGCAGTTCTTC. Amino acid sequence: CSARLGLAGGLRNEQFF.